Presented here are 16 T cell receptor beta chains from one specimen sequenced in a study of blood T cell repertoires in COVID-19. Only in-frame clones appear in the TCRdb table, and some are missing; sequencing was by immunoSEQ multiplex PCR. Of just over 250,000 clones detected, about 90% appear once; the ten largest clones hold 2% to 3%. Sequencing was performed on peripheral blood. These receptors all come from a person between 18 and 35 years old with COVID-19, enrolled during active disease.

The CDR3 nucleotides are TGTGCCAGCAGCAGCCGGACAGGGCATGGGAACACCGGGGAGCTGTTTTTT. Residues: CASSSRTGHGNTGELFF. The chain recombines TRBV14 with TRBJ2-2, with 8 nucleotides matching TRBD1. The CDR3 has 17 residues. Germline V lookup: CDR1 SGHDN, CDR2 FVKESK. V lost 5 bases and J lost 1; bases outside the gene matches: 9.

This clone was seen ten or more times. V is TRBV3-1 (or the pseudogene TRBV3-2) and J is TRBJ1-2, with 8 bases fitting TRBD1. The V gene's germline CDR1 is LGHDT and CDR2 YNNKEL (reference sequence). The trim removed 2 bases at V and 8 bases at J, leaving 10 bases unmatched. The CDR3 is made up of 15 amino acids. In nucleotides, the CDR3 is TGTGCCAGCAGCCAACTTGGACAGGGACGGGGAGGCTACACCTTC. Translated, it gives CASSQLGQGRGGYTF.

This chain links TRBV4-3 with TRBJ1-1; possibly TRBD1 for D (6 bases). Germline CDR1 LGHNA, CDR2 YSLEER. The length of the CDR3 is 16 residues. Trimming removed 0 bases from V and 10 bases from J, with 21 bases in between. The CDR3 DNA follows: TGCGCCAGCAGCCAAGATGGGGCCATCCCCGTACAGGGAGCTTTCTTT. This translates into CASSQDGAIPVQGAFF.

The rearrangement links TRBV5-5 to TRBJ1-3, with TRBD1 identical over 7 bases. The V and J ends lost 5 bases and 0 bases, in that order; junction bases with no gene match: 11. CDR3 length equals 17 residues. Germline V CDR1 and CDR2: SGHKS, YYEKEE (reference sequence). The DNA of the CDR3 is TGTGCCAGCAGAATAACGGGACAGCCGAGCTCTGGAAACACCATATATTTT. It translates to CASRITGQPSSGNTIYF.

In this sample, this clone turned up once. The V call is TRBV6-1, the J call TRBJ1-1; 7 bases line up with TRBD1. Unmatched junction bases numbered 7, after V lost 1 base and J lost 11 bases. Germline V gene data show CDR1 as MNHNS and CDR2 as SASEGT. This CDR3 is 13 amino acids long. Here the CDR3 DNA reads TGTGCCAGCAGTGAAGAAAGGGGGCAAGGGGCTTTCTTT. It codes for CASSEERGQGAFF.

The rearrangement uses TRBV9 and TRBJ2-1; D is undetermined. Germline CDR1 and CDR2: SGDLS and YYNGEE. CDR3 size: 14 residues. Trimming shortened V by 0 bases and J by 5 bases, and 9 bases separated the two germline ends. The CDR3, as DNA: TGTGCCAGCAGCGTAGTGACAAACAACAATGAGCAGTTCTTC. This translates into CASSVVTNNNEQFF.

This chain links TRBV9 with TRBJ1-6; maybe TRBD1 (5 bases). V was cut by 0 bases and J by 7 bases, with 8 bases left in between. The CDR3 is made up of 14 amino acids. Germline lookup yields CDR1 SGDLS and CDR2 YYNGEE. This CDR3 reads CASSVDRTNSPLHF. CDR3 nucleotides: TGTGCCAGCAGCGTAGACAGGACCAATTCACCCCTCCACTTT.

The chain employs TRBV9 and TRBJ1-2, with 10 bases aligning to TRBD1. The CDR3 consists of 13 residues. CDR1 SGDLS and CDR2 YYNGEE come from the germline V gene. V lost 3 bases and J lost 7; bases outside the gene matches: 3. CDR3 in DNA: TGTGCCAGCAGCGCGGGACAGGGGACTGGCTACACCTTC. It codes for CASSAGQGTGYTF.

The chain has TRBV19 and TRBJ1-5, with 9 bases that match TRBD1. The J segment lost 7 bases and the V segment lost 5 bases, leaving 9 bases of the junction unmatched. The CDR3 has 15 residues. In germline, CDR1 is LNHDA, CDR2 SQIVND (reference sequence). The CDR3 reads CASSPTDRGAQPQHF. In DNA, the CDR3 is TGTGCCAGTAGTCCTACGGACAGGGGAGCCCAGCCCCAGCATTTT.

The chain recombines TRBV19 with TRBJ1-1; unclear D gene. From germline, CDR1 is LNHDA and CDR2 SQIVND (reference sequence). This CDR3 has 14 amino acids. Trimming took off 3 bases at V and 1 base at J, with 9 bases between the two ends. The CDR3 here is CASSIMSGNTEAFF. In DNA, the CDR3 is TGTGCCAGTAGTATCATGTCAGGGAACACTGAAGCTTTCTTT.

This clone was counted once. CDR3 in amino acids: CASSRPGTGQEKLFF. In DNA, the CDR3 is TGTGCCAGCAGCCGTCCCGGGACAGGGCAGGAAAAACTGTTTTTT. The J gene is TRBJ1-4, the V gene TRBV11-3, with 9 bases matching TRBD1. Looked up from germline, CDR1 is SGHNT and CDR2 is YENEEA. V was clipped by 5 bases and J by 8 bases; unmatched bases: 9. This CDR3 is 15 amino acids long.

DNA for the CDR3: TGTGCCAGCACTCGGGCGGGATTAGACAATGAGCAGTTCTTC. This encodes CASTRAGLDNEQFF. The chain combines TRBV6-6 with TRBJ2-1; D is possibly TRBD2 (6 bases). The CDR3 has 14 amino acids. The germline CDR1 and CDR2 sequences are MNHNY and SVGAGI (reference sequence). Trimming took off 7 bases at V and 5 bases at J, with 15 bases between the two ends.

DNA of the CDR3: TGTGCCAGCTCACCTGGTTCGGGGGATACGCAGTATTTT. Residues: CASSPGSGDTQYF. V and J are TRBV18 and TRBJ2-3; D is perhaps TRBD2 (5 bases). V lost 3 bases, J lost 6 bases, and 10 bases lay in between. CDR3 length: 13 residues. The germline V gene encodes CDR1 KGHSH and CDR2 LQKENI.

J is TRBJ2-7 and V is TRBV2; 7 bases align to TRBD2. Per the germline V gene, CDR1 is SNHLY and CDR2 is FYNNEI. The CDR3 has 14 residues. The V gene end was trimmed by 4 bases and the J gene end by 6 bases; junction bases not matched to a gene: 9. The CDR3 DNA is TGTGCCAGCAGTGTATTGACTAGCTCGTCCGAGCAGTACTTC. This sequence encodes CASSVLTSSSEQYF.

This clone has a single count. The chain joins TRBV5-6 to TRBJ2-5; TRBD1 agrees at 8 bases. Trimming at V came to 7 bases and at J to 1 base, leaving 6 bases not matched to a gene. This CDR3 spans 14 amino acids. The germline V gene encodes CDR1 SGHDT and CDR2 YYEEEE. CDR3 region: CASGGTGVQETQYF. The CDR3 nucleotides read TGTGCCAGCGGCGGGACAGGAGTCCAAGAGACCCAGTACTTC.

J is TRBJ2-6 and V is TRBV7-9, with TRBD1 as a possible D gene (6 bases). Trimming took off 4 bases at V and 0 bases at J, with 16 bases between the two ends. Germline V CDR1 and CDR2: SEHNR, FQNEAQ (reference sequence). This CDR3 is 18 amino acids long. The CDR3 reads CASSSVDSKNSGANVLTF. For the CDR3, the DNA is TGTGCCAGCAGCTCCGTGGACAGCAAAAACTCTGGGGCCAACGTCCTGACTTTC.